These T cell receptor beta chains were read from a single sample in a study of early T cells in non-severe SARS-CoV-2 infection. MiXCR was run by TCRdb on the 5' RACE reads, yielding one entry per CDR3 protein. The table has about 67,000 distinct CDR3 sequences, more than 8% seen once. The sample here was whole blood, taken at baseline. The receptors here all came from an adult who was a healthcare worker with PCR-confirmed SARS-CoV-2 infection or an uninfected control (not recorded which). CDR3s include the opening cysteine and the closing phenylalanine or tryptophan. Fields, in order: J gene, D gene, V gene, clone size, CDR3 DNA, CDR3 protein. The D gene is left open where the match is weak. Size is stated for part of the rows, as once, few or many counts, or as a class when the clone is expanded.

j_gene: TRBJ2-2; d_gene: TRBD2; v_gene: TRBV7-2; abundance: few; CDR3nt: TGTGCCAGCAGCTTGCACTCTAGACGACTAGCGGGGCACAACACCGGGGAGCTGTTTTTT; CDR3aa: CASSLHSRRLAGHNTGELFF
j_gene: TRBJ2-5; d_gene: .; v_gene: TRBV28; abundance: many; CDR3nt: TGTGCCAGCAGTGAGGGGAGGGAGACCCAGTACTTC; CDR3aa: CASSEGRETQYF
j_gene: TRBJ2-1; d_gene: TRBD1; v_gene: TRBV12-3/TRBV12-4; abundance: many; CDR3nt: TGTGCCAGCAGTTTAGCCACAGGGGACCCCTCCAATGAGCAGTTCTTC; CDR3aa: CASSLATGDPSNEQFF
j_gene: TRBJ2-7; d_gene: .; v_gene: TRBV29-1; abundance: .; CDR3nt: TGCAGCGTTGGTCGCACTAGCTACGAGCAGTACTTC; CDR3aa: CSVGRTSYEQYF
j_gene: TRBJ2-3; d_gene: TRBD2; v_gene: TRBV4-2; abundance: .; CDR3nt: TGTGCCAGCGGGGCCGGAGCGGGAGTTTTCTCCGTGACAGATACGCAGTATTTT; CDR3aa: CASGAGAGVFSVTDTQYF
j_gene: TRBJ2-1; d_gene: .; v_gene: TRBV24-1; abundance: many; CDR3nt: TGTGCCACCAGTGATTTTAACAGTTACAATGAGCAGTTCTTC; CDR3aa: CATSDFNSYNEQFF
j_gene: TRBJ2-1; d_gene: .; v_gene: TRBV7-2; abundance: many; CDR3nt: TGTGCCAGCAGCTTAGTGGTAGAGCAGTTCTTC; CDR3aa: CASSLVVEQFF
j_gene: TRBJ2-7; d_gene: .; v_gene: TRBV6-6; abundance: many; CDR3nt: TGTGCCAGCAGTCCCCACGCGTTCTCCTACGAGCAGTACTTC; CDR3aa: CASSPHAFSYEQYF
j_gene: TRBJ2-7; d_gene: .; v_gene: TRBV29-1; abundance: many; CDR3nt: TGCAGCGTTGCGGGGACCCCCTGGGAAGCCTACGAGCAGTACTTC; CDR3aa: CSVAGTPWEAYEQYF
j_gene: TRBJ1-1; d_gene: TRBD1; v_gene: TRBV5-6; abundance: few; CDR3nt: TGTGCCAGCAGCTTGGTGGACACAGGGGGAAGGGAAGGAGCTTTCTTT; CDR3aa: CASSLVDTGGREGAFF
j_gene: TRBJ2-7; d_gene: TRBD1; v_gene: TRBV6-6; abundance: .; CDR3nt: TGTGCCAGCAGCCGGACAGGGGGCTCGGGTGAGCAGTACTTC; CDR3aa: CASSRTGGSGEQYF
j_gene: TRBJ2-5; d_gene: TRBD2; v_gene: TRBV19; abundance: many; CDR3nt: TGTGCCAGTAGTCCCGGGACTAGCGAGCAAGAGACCCAGTACTTC; CDR3aa: CASSPGTSEQETQYF
j_gene: TRBJ1-5; d_gene: .; v_gene: TRBV15; abundance: .; CDR3nt: TGTGCCACCAGGGAGGGTTCCAATCAGCCCCAGCATTTT; CDR3aa: CATREGSNQPQHF
j_gene: TRBJ2-1; d_gene: TRBD2; v_gene: TRBV20-1; abundance: few; CDR3nt: TGCAGTGCTAGCGCTCTAGCGGGAGATTTCATCTCCTACAATGAGCAGTTCTTC; CDR3aa: CSASALAGDFISYNEQFF
j_gene: TRBJ2-3; d_gene: .; v_gene: TRBV9; abundance: .; CDR3nt: TGTGCCAGCAGCGGCCCAGCGCTCGGAAGGGATACGCAGTATTTT; CDR3aa: CASSGPALGRDTQYF
j_gene: TRBJ1-6; d_gene: TRBD1; v_gene: TRBV5-5; abundance: many; CDR3nt: TGTGCCAGCAGCTTGGGGACAGGCGAACGTATCTCCTATAATTCACCCCTCCACTTT; CDR3aa: CASSLGTGERISYNSPLHF
j_gene: TRBJ1-2; d_gene: TRBD1; v_gene: TRBV7-9; abundance: many; CDR3nt: TGTGCCAGCAGCTTCCTCGAAAGACAGGGGCTGGATGGCTACACCTTC; CDR3aa: CASSFLERQGLDGYTF
j_gene: TRBJ2-7; d_gene: TRBD1; v_gene: TRBV20-1; abundance: few; CDR3nt: TGCAGTGCTCGAAACCTGGACAGGTCCTACGAGCAGTACTTC; CDR3aa: CSARNLDRSYEQYF
j_gene: TRBJ2-7; d_gene: TRBD1; v_gene: TRBV9; abundance: many; CDR3nt: TGTGCCAGCAGCGCAGGGATAGGGACAGGGTACGAGCAGTACTTC; CDR3aa: CASSAGIGTGYEQYF
j_gene: TRBJ2-1; d_gene: TRBD2; v_gene: TRBV7-2; abundance: many; CDR3nt: TGTGCCAGCAGCTTAGGGACTAGCGGGAGGAATGAGCAGTTCTTC; CDR3aa: CASSLGTSGRNEQFF
j_gene: TRBJ2-5; d_gene: .; v_gene: TRBV15; abundance: many; CDR3nt: TGTGCCACCAGCAGTGATGTAGGGCGGGCTTCGGGGACCCAGTACTTC; CDR3aa: CATSSDVGRASGTQYF
j_gene: TRBJ1-2; d_gene: TRBD1; v_gene: TRBV7-8; abundance: .; CDR3nt: TGTGCCAGCAGCTTAGGACAGGGGCCAGGATATGGCTACACCTTC; CDR3aa: CASSLGQGPGYGYTF
j_gene: TRBJ1-1; d_gene: .; v_gene: TRBV2; abundance: .; CDR3nt: TGTGCCAGCAGTGAAGACAGAAAAGCTTTCTTT; CDR3aa: CASSEDRKAFF
j_gene: TRBJ2-7; d_gene: TRBD2; v_gene: TRBV4-1; abundance: .; CDR3nt: TGCGCCAGCAGCCTCCTGACTAGCGGGAGGGCCGAGCAGTACTTC; CDR3aa: CASSLLTSGRAEQYF
j_gene: TRBJ2-2; d_gene: .; v_gene: TRBV18; abundance: few; CDR3nt: TGTGCCAGCTCACCCCCCCAGGCAACGAACACCGGGGAGCTGTTTTTT; CDR3aa: CASSPPQATNTGELFF
j_gene: TRBJ2-5; d_gene: TRBD1; v_gene: TRBV7-3; abundance: many; CDR3nt: TGTGCCAGCAGCCCGACAGGGGTTAATCAAGAGACCCAGTACTTC; CDR3aa: CASSPTGVNQETQYF
j_gene: TRBJ1-2; d_gene: .; v_gene: TRBV6-5; abundance: many; CDR3nt: TGTGCCAGCAGTATAACAGTAGGGGCTGGTGGCTACACCTTC; CDR3aa: CASSITVGAGGYTF
j_gene: TRBJ2-7; d_gene: TRBD2; v_gene: TRBV18; abundance: .; CDR3nt: TGTGCCAGCTCACCGCTAAGTAGCGGGAGTAGCGAGCAGTACTTC; CDR3aa: CASSPLSSGSSEQYF